Listed below are T cell receptor beta chains from one sample, sequenced in a study of human T cells and chemical hapten exposure. Using its own MiXCR run on the RACE reads, TCRdb lists one record per CDR3 protein. This table holds fewer than 85,000 distinct CDR3 sequences, around 10% found once. The specimen was whole blood, collected in connection with sensitization to the hapten diphenylcyclopropenone (DPC). The receptors originated from a man aged 18 to 35 with alopecia areata. Some clones in this sample may be carry-over from other donors' samples. Both conserved end residues are part of each CDR3.

>15|TRBJ1-2|TRBV20-1
CSARDLGQGDYGYTF
>12|TRBJ2-7|TRBV29-1
CSVEGAIHEQYF
>19|TRBJ2-5|TRBV6-5
CASSYQENYETGKQETQYF
>12|TRBJ1-2|TRBV10-1
CASSDSGYGYTF
>16|TRBJ2-7|TRBV7-9
CASSLTSGLSSYEQYF
>11|TRBJ1-5|TRBV6-1
CASSENQPQHF
>13|TRBJ2-7|TRBV28
CASSVGQAYEQYF
>13|TRBJ2-2|TRBV11-2
CASSPGRAGELFF
>14|TRBJ1-1|TRBV19
CASSITKMNTEAFF
>13|TRBJ1-2|TRBV7-9
CASSPDSSRGYTF
>13|TRBJ2-7|TRBV28
CASRAQGAYEQYF
>14|TRBJ2-1|TRBV12-3/TRBV12-4
CASSARGSVNEQFF
>13|TRBJ2-1|TRBV3-1
CASRRQGGNEQFF
>14|TRBJ1-1|TRBV7-9
CASSLLGGRTFAFF
>16|TRBJ2-2|TRBV10-1
CASSPGTVMNTGELFF
>13|TRBJ2-2|TRBV3-1
CASSQGQHGELFF
>15|TRBJ2-1|TRBV3-1
CASCQSGGASNEQFF
>16|TRBJ2-2|TRBV5-4
CASSPRLAGDTGELFF
>14|TRBJ1-1|TRBV5-4
CASSWGTGNTEAFF